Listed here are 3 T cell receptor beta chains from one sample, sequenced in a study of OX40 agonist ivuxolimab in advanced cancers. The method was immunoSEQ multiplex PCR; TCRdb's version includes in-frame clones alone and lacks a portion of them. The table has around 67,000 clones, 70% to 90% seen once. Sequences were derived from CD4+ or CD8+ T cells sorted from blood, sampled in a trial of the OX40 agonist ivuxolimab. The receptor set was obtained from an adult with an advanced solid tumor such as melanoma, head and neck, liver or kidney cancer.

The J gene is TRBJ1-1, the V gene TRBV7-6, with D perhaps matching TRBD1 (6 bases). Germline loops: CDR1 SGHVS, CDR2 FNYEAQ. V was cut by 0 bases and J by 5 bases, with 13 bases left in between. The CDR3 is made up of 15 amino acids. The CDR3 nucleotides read TGTGCCAGCAGCTTAGCCCTCAGGGGTTCAACTGAAGCTTTCTTT. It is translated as CASSLALRGSTEAFF.

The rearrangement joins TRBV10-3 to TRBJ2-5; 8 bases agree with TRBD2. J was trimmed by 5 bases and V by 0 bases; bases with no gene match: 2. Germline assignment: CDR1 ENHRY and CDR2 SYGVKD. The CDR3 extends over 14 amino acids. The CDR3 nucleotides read TGTGCCATCAGTGAGTCGACTAGCGTGGAGACCCAGTACTTC. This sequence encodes CAISESTSVETQYF.

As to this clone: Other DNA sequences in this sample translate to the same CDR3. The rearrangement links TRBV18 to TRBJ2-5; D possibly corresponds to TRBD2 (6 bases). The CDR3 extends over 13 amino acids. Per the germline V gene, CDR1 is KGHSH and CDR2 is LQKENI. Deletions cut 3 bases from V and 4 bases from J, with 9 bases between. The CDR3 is CASSPGLGETQYF. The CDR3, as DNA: TGTGCCAGCTCACCGGGACTGGGAGAGACCCAGTACTTC.